These T cell receptor beta chains were read from a single sample in a study of vaccination effects on CD4 cells after COVID-19. Only in-frame clones appear in the TCRdb table, and some are missing; sequencing was by immunoSEQ multiplex PCR. The repertoire has about 40,000 clones, about 62% of them found once; the top ten carry about 8%. Their recognized antigens are unknown. Source: CD4+ T cells from PBMCs cultured without peptide, taken after COVID-19 vaccination. The receptors shown here come from a human donor who received a COVID-19 vaccine. CDR3s leave out the opening cysteine and the closing phenylalanine or tryptophan.

V: TRBV21-1
length: 13
J: TRBJ1-5
CDR3: ASSKGGTRDQPQH

V: TRBV18
length: 10
J: TRBJ2-7
CDR3: ASSSVADEQY

V: TRBV29-1
length: 10
J: TRBJ1-2
CDR3: SVEVGALDYT

V: TRBV7-9
length: 10
J: TRBJ1-2
CDR3: ASSYTRDGYT

V: TRBV5-5
length: 13
J: TRBJ1-6
CDR3: ASSLGLDRSTPLH

V: TRBV19
length: 11
J: TRBJ1-5
CDR3: ASSPGRGQPQH

V: TRBV10-3
length: 14
J: TRBJ2-5
CDR3: AISAGGSGTGETQY

V: TRBV29-1
length: 10
J: TRBJ2-4
CDR3: SVGGTENIQY

V: TRBV21-1
length: 12
J: TRBJ2-7
CDR3: ASSKAGVSAEQY

V: TRBV27
length: 15
J: TRBJ2-2
CDR3: ASSLDRTGTNTGELF

V: TRBV6-6
length: 15
J: TRBJ2-6
CDR3: ASSPKPGGRGANVLT

V: TRBV10-1
length: 12
J: TRBJ2-7
CDR3: ASSDPHTSYEQY

V: TRBV19
length: 10
J: TRBJ2-3
CDR3: ASRQSGDTQY

V: TRBV9
length: 13
J: TRBJ1-1
CDR3: ASSVDHRMNTEAF

V: TRBV19
length: 13
J: TRBJ1-5
CDR3: ASSIMQGHNQPQH

V: TRBV7-9
length: 11
J: TRBJ1-2
CDR3: ASSLLQGHGYT

V: TRBV18
length: 10
J: TRBJ2-5
CDR3: ASSPGVQTQY

V: TRBV6-5
length: 11
J: TRBJ2-7
CDR3: ASQSRGGYEQY

V: TRBV2
length: 14
J: TRBJ1-3
CDR3: ASSSSPGVTGNTIY

V: TRBV15
length: 12
J: TRBJ2-5
CDR3: ATSKGEAGETQY

V: TRBV6-1
length: 12
J: TRBJ2-1
CDR3: ASSDGTYSNEQF

V: TRBV6-5
length: 12
J: TRBJ2-7
CDR3: ASNRDRGRYEQY

V: TRBV6-4
length: 12
J: TRBJ1-1
CDR3: ASSYRQGTTEAF

V: TRBV6-5
length: 14
J: TRBJ1-2
CDR3: ASSYSRTGGGYGYT

V: TRBV3-1/TRBV3-2
length: 11
J: TRBJ1-5
CDR3: ASSQGLGQPQH

V: TRBV7-9
length: 13
J: TRBJ2-5
CDR3: ASSLGGQGARTQY

V: TRBV6-5
length: 12
J: TRBJ1-4
CDR3: ASSYNERSEKLF

V: TRBV10-3
length: 11
J: TRBJ1-4
CDR3: AISDRGNEKLF

V: TRBV18
length: 12
J: TRBJ2-5
CDR3: ASSPGGSVETQY

V: TRBV7-9
length: 10
J: TRBJ2-7
CDR3: ASSLGGRGEY

V: TRBV9
length: 15
J: TRBJ2-1
CDR3: ASSEGTGLAGYNEQF

V: TRBV5-1
length: 13
J: TRBJ1-1
CDR3: ASSLGATVNTEAF

V: TRBV30
length: 13
J: TRBJ1-3
CDR3: AWSPLGASGNTIY

V: TRBV7-9
length: 14
J: TRBJ2-5
CDR3: ASSLGSSASQETQY

V: TRBV6-5
length: 11
J: TRBJ2-1
CDR3: ASSTGTGYEQF

V: TRBV6-1
length: 14
J: TRBJ2-6
CDR3: ASSEWTVSGANVLT

V: TRBV5-5
length: 11
J: TRBJ1-5
CDR3: ASSLVGTGPQH

V: TRBV7-7
length: 13
J: TRBJ2-5
CDR3: ASSSGRVFQETQY

V: TRBV7-8
length: 14
J: TRBJ2-7
CDR3: ASSTGLRDRGYEQY

V: TRBV11-3
length: 16
J: TRBJ2-1
CDR3: ASSPSLVAGGPNNEQF

V: TRBV6-1
length: 15
J: TRBJ1-5
CDR3: ASSERPGTGGNQPQH

V: TRBV10-3
length: 15
J: TRBJ1-2
CDR3: AIGRGPRQGSIYGYT

V: TRBV7-2
length: 13
J: TRBJ1-1
CDR3: ASSPMLTVNTEAF

V: TRBV6-1
length: 13
J: TRBJ1-2
CDR3: ASSEGTGVSEGYT

V: TRBV5-5
length: 13
J: TRBJ2-5
CDR3: ASSLGPNSQETQY

V: TRBV19
length: 13
J: TRBJ1-1
CDR3: ASSIGQGAYTEAF

V: TRBV9
length: 17
J: TRBJ2-1
CDR3: ASSPTGLAGGRSYNEQF

V: TRBV7-9
length: 10
J: TRBJ1-1
CDR3: ASTNFYTEAF

V: TRBV7-9
length: 12
J: TRBJ1-1
CDR3: ASSLKTGNTEAF

V: TRBV5-6
length: 10
J: TRBJ1-2
CDR3: ASSLFSYGYT

V: TRBV3-1/TRBV3-2
length: 13
J: TRBJ2-1
CDR3: ASSQDNPLYNEQF

V: TRBV7-2
length: 10
J: TRBJ2-7
CDR3: ASSLSSYEQY

V: TRBV10-2
length: 12
J: TRBJ2-1
CDR3: ASSESRGDNEQF

V: TRBV11-2
length: 11
J: TRBJ2-7
CDR3: ASSPLSTYEQY

V: TRBV9
length: 12
J: TRBJ2-5
CDR3: ASSGGGYQETQY

V: TRBV19
length: 11
J: TRBJ1-2
CDR3: ASSRPPLLGYT

V: TRBV6-1
length: 12
J: TRBJ1-5
CDR3: ASSEMVSNQPQH

V: TRBV29-1
length: 12
J: TRBJ1-2
CDR3: SVEPRGANYGYT

V: TRBV3-1/TRBV3-2
length: 12
J: TRBJ1-2
CDR3: ASSQAGLRYGYT